This T cell receptor beta chain emerged from a study of blood T cell repertoires in COVID-19. In the study overall: Some COVID-19 samples were acute and others convalescent; all came from the United States, Italy and Spain. The cDNA or gDNA used as material had been derived from T cells, B-cell-depleted T cells, or PBMCs.

Between the trimmed V and J ends, which lost 5 bases and 5 bases, there was a span of 12 bases. Germline-derived CDR1 and CDR2 are LNHDA and SQIVND (reference sequence). The CDR3 has 13 amino acids. In the source study's methods: Nucleated cell counts were estimated from reference gene primer amplification. Sequencing was performed with immunoSEQ multiplex PCR; in TCRdb, only in-frame clones are kept and a portion is missing. V and J calls and clone size come straight from that table; D and trimming were deduced from the DNA. Among 140,000 to 150,000 clones listed, roughly 87% were seen once. The rearrangement links TRBV19 to TRBJ2-5, with D perhaps matching TRBD2 (7 bases). The material sequenced was peripheral blood. The receptor's source is a man between 70 and 80 years old with acute or convalescent COVID-19. The CDR3 region has the DNA TGTGCCAGTAGTGGGGGGGCCATGGAGACCCAGTACTTC. Translating gives CASSGGAMETQYF. Filled out from reference TRBV19 and TRBJ2-5, the complete variable domain reads DGGITQSPKYLFRKEGQNVTLSCEQNLNHDAMYWYRQDPGQGLRLIYYSQIVNDFQKGDIAEGYSVSREKKESFPLTVTSAQKNPTAFYLCASSGGAMETQYFGPGTRLLVL.